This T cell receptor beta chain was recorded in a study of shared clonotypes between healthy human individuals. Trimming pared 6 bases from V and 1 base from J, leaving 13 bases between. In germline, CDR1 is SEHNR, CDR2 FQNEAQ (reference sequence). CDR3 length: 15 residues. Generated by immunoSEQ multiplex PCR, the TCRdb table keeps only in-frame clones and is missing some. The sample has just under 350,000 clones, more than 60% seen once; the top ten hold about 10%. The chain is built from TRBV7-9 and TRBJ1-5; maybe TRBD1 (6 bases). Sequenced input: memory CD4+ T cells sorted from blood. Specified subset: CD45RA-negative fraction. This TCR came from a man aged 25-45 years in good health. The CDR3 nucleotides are TGTGCCAGCAGTTATACAGGGTCGAGCAATCAGCCCCAGCATTTT. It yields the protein CASSYTGSSNQPQHF. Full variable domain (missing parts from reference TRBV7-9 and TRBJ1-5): DTGVSQNPRHKITKRGQNVTFRCDPISEHNRLYWYRQTLGQGPEFLTYFQNEAQLEKSRLLSDRFSAERPKGSFSTLEIQRTEQGDSAMYLCASSYTGSSNQPQHFGDGTRLSIL.